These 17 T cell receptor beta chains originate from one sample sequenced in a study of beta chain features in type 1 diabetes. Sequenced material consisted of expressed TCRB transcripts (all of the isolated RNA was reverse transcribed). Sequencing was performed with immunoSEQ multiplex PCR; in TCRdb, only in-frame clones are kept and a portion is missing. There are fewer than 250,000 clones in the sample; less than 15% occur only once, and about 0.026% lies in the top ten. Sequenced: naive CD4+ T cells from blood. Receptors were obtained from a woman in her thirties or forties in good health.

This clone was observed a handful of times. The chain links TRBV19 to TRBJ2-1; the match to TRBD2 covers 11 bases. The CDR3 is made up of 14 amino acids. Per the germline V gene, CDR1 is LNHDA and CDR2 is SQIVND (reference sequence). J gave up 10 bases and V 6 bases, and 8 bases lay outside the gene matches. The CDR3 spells CASRLAGGRPEQFF. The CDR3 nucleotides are TGTGCCAGTAGGTTAGCGGGGGGGCGCCCGGAGCAGTTCTTC.

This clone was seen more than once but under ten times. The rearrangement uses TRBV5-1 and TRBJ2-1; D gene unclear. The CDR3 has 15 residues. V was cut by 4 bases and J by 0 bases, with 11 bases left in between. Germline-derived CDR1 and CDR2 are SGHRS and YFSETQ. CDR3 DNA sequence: TGCGCCAGCAGCGACGGCGGTAGCTCCTACAATGAGCAGTTCTTC. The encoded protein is CASSDGGSSYNEQFF.

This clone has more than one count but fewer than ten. DNA for the CDR3: TGTGCCAGCACCCCTTCGACAGCCCCCTACAATGAGCAGTTCTTC. It encodes CASTPSTAPYNEQFF. The chain joins TRBV6-5 to TRBJ2-1, with a tentative D call TRBD1 (5 bases). V was clipped by 7 bases and J by 2 bases, with 15 bases between them. Germline V CDR1 and CDR2: MNHEY, SVGAGI. This CDR3 region has 15 residues.

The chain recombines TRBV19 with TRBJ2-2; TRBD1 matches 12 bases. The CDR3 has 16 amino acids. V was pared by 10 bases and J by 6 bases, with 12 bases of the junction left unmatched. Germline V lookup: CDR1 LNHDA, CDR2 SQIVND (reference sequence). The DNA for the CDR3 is TGTGCCACCTCTAACCCGGGACAGGGGGCTTCCGGGGAGCTGTTTTTT. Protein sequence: CATSNPGQGASGELFF.

The CDR3 DNA is TGTGCCAGCAGCTTAGACAGGACCACAGATACGCAGTATTTT. Its protein is CASSLDRTTDTQYF. The chain has TRBV7-8 and TRBJ2-3; a weak D match, TRBD1 (5 bases). This CDR3 has 14 residues. V was cut by 1 base and J by 2 bases, with 7 bases left in between. Germline CDR1 reads SGHVS; CDR2 reads FQNEAQ.

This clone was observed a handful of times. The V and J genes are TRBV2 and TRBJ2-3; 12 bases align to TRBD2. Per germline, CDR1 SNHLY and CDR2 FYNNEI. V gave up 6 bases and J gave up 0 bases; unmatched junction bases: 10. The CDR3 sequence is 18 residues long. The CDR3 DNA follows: TGTGCCAGCAGCCTACGGACTAGCGGGGTCATTAGCACAGATACGCAGTATTTT. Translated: CASSLRTSGVISTDTQYF.

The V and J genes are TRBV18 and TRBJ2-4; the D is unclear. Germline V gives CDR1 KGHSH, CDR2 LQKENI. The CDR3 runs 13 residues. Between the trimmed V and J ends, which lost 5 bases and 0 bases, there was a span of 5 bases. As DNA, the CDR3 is TGTGCCAGCTCAACTGAAGCCAAAAACATTCAGTACTTC. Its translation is CASSTEAKNIQYF.

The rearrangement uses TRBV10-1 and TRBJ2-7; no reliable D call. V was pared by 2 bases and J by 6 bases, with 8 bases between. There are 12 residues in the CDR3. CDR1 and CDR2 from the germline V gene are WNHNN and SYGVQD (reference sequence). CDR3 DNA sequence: TGCGCCAGCAGTGAGCGACGAGGCGAGCAGTACTTC. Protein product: CASSERRGEQYF.

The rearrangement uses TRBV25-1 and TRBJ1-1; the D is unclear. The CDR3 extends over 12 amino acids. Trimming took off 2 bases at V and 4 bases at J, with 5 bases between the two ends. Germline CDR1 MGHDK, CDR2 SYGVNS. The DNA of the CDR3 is TGTGCCAGCAGTGAACGGGGCACTGAAGCTTTCTTT. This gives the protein CASSERGTEAFF.

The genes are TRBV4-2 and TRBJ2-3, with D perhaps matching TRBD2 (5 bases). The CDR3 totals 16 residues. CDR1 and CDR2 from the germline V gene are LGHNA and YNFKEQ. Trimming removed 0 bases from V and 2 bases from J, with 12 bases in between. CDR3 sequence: CASSQDRGRDTDTQYF. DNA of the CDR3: TGTGCCAGCAGCCAAGATCGGGGAAGGGACACAGATACGCAGTATTTT.

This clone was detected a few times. CDR3 region: CASSALTAFYEQYF. CDR3 nucleotide sequence: TGTGCCAGCAGTGCGCTGACAGCCTTCTACGAGCAGTACTTC. This chain uses TRBV6-1 with TRBJ2-7; possibly TRBD1 for D (5 bases). CDR1 MNHNS and CDR2 SASEGT come from the germline V gene. The V end lost 4 bases, the J end lost 3 bases, and 13 bases lay between the germline ends. The CDR3 extends over 14 amino acids.

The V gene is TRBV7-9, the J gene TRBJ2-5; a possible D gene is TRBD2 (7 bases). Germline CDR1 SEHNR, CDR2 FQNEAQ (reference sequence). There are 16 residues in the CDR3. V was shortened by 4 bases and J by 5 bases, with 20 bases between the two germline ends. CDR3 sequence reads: CASSWGGRPRGETQYF. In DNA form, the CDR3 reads TGTGCCAGCAGCTGGGGGGGCAGGCCGAGAGGGGAGACCCAGTACTTC.

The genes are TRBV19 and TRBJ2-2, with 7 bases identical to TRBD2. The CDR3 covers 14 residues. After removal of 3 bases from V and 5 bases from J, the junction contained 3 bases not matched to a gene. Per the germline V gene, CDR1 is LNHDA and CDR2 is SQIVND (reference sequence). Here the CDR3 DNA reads TGTGCCAGTAGTATTCTGCGGGGGACCGGGGAGCTGTTTTTT. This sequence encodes CASSILRGTGELFF. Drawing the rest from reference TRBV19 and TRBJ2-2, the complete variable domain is DGGITQSPKYLFRKEGQNVTLSCEQNLNHDAMYWYRQDPGQGLRLIYYSQIVNDFQKGDIAEGYSVSREKKESFPLTVTSAQKNPTAFYLCASSILRGTGELFFGEGSRLTVL.

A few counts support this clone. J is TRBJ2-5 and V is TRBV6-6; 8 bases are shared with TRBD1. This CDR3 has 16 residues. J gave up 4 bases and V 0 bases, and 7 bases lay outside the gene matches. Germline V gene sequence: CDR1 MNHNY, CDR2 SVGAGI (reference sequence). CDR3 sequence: CASSYSRQGKGETQYF. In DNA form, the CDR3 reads TGTGCCAGCAGTTACTCGAGACAGGGGAAAGGAGAGACCCAGTACTTC.

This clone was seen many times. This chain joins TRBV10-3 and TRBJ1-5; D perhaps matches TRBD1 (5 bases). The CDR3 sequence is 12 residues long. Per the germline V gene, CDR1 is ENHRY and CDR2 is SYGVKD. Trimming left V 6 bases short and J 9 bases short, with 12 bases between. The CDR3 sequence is CAISPIGGPQHF. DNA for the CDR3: TGTGCCATCAGCCCGATCGGGGGGCCCCAGCATTTT.

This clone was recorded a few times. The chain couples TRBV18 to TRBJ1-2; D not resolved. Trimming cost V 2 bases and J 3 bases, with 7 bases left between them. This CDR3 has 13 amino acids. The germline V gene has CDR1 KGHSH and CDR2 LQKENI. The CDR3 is CASSPGSDYGYTF. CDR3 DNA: TGTGCCAGCTCACCAGGGAGCGACTATGGCTACACCTTC.

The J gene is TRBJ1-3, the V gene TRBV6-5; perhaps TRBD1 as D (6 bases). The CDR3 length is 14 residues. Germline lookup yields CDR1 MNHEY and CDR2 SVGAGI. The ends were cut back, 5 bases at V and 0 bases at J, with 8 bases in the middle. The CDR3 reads CASSRQASGNTIYF. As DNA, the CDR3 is TGTGCCAGCAGTCGACAGGCCTCTGGAAACACCATATATTTT.